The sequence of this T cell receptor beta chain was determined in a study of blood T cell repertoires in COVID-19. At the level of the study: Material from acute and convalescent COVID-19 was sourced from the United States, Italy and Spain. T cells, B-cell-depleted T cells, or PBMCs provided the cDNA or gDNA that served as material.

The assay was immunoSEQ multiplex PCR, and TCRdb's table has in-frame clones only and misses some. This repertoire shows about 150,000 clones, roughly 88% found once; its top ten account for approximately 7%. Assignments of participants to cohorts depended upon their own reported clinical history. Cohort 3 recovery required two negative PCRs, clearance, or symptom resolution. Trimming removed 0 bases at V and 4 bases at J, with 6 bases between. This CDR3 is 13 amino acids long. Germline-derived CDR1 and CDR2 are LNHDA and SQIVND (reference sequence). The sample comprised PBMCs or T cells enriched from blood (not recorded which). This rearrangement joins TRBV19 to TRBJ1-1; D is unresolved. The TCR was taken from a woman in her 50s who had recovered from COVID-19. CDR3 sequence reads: CASSIDEGTEAFF. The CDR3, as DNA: TGTGCCAGTAGTATAGATGAGGGCACTGAAGCTTTCTTT. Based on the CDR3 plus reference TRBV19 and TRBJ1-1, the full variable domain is DGGITQSPKYLFRKEGQNVTLSCEQNLNHDAMYWYRQDPGQGLRLIYYSQIVNDFQKGDIAEGYSVSREKKESFPLTVTSAQKNPTAFYLCASSIDEGTEAFFGQGTRLTVV.